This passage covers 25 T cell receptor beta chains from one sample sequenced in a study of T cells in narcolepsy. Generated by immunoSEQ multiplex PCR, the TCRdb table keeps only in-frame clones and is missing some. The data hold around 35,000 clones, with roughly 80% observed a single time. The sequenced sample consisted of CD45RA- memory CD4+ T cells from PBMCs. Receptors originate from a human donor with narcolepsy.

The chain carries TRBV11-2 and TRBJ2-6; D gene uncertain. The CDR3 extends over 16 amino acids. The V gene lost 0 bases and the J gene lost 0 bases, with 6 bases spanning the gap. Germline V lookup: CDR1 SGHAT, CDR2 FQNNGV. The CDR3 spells CASSLDINSGANVLTF. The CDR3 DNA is TGTGCCAGCAGCTTAGATATAAACTCTGGGGCCAACGTCCTGACTTTC.

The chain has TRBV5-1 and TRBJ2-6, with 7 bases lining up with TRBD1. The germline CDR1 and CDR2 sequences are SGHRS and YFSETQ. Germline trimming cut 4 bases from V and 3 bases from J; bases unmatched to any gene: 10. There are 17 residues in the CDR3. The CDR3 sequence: CASSRPTGVGGANVLTF. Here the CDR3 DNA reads TGCGCCAGCAGCCGGCCCACAGGGGTCGGTGGGGCCAACGTCCTGACTTTC.

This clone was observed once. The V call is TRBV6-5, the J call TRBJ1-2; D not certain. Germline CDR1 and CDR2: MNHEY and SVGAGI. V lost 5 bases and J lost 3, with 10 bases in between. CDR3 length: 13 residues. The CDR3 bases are TGTGCCAGCAGTGATATTGGAGACTATGGCTACACCTTC. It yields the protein CASSDIGDYGYTF.

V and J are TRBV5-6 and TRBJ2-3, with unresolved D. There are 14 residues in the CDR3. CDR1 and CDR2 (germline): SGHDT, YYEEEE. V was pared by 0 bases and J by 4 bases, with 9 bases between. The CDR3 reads CASSLVGIADTQYF. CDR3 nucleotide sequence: TGTGCCAGCAGCTTGGTGGGGATCGCAGATACGCAGTATTTT.

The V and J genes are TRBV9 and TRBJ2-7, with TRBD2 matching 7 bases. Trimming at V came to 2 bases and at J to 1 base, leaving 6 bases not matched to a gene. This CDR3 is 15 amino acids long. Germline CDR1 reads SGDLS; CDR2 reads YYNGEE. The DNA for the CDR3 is TGTGCCAGCAGCGTTGAGGGAGGGCGGTCCTACGAGCAGTACTTC. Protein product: CASSVEGGRSYEQYF.

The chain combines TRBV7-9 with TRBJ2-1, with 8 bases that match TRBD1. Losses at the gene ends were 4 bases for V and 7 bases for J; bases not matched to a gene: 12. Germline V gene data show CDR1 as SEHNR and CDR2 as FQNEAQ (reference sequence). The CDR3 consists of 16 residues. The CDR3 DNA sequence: TGTGCCAGCAGCTCAAAAAAAACGGGACAGGAAAATGAGCAGTTCTTC. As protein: CASSSKKTGQENEQFF.

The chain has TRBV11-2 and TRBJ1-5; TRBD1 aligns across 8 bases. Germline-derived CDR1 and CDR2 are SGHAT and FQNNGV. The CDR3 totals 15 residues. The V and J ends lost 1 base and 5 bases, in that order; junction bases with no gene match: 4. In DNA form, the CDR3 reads TGTGCCAGCAGCTTAGGACAGGGGAGGCATCAGCCCCAGCATTTT. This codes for CASSLGQGRHQPQHF.

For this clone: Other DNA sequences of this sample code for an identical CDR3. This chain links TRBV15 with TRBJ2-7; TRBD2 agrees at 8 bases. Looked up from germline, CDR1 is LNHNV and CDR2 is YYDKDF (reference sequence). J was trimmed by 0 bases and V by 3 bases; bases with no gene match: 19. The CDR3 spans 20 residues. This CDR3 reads CATSRDSQPKYGGASYEQYF. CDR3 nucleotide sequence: TGTGCCACCAGCAGGGATTCCCAACCCAAGTACGGGGGGGCCTCCTACGAGCAGTACTTC.

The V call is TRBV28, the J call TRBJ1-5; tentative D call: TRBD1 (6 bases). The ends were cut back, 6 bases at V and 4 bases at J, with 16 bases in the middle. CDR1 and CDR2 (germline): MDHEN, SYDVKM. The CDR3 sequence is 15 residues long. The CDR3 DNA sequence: TGTGCCAGCAGCCTACCGGACAGCTTTAATCAGCCCCAGCATTTT. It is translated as CASSLPDSFNQPQHF.

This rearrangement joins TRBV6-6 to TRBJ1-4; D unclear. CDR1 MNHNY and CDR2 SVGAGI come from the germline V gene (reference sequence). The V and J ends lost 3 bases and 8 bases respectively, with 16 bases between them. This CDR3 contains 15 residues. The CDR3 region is CASSYLANAGEKLFF. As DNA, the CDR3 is TGTGCCAGCAGTTATTTGGCAAACGCAGGAGAAAAACTGTTTTTT.

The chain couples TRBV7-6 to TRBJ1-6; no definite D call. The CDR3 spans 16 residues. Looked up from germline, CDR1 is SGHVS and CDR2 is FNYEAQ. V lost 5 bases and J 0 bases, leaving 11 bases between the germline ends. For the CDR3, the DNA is TGTGCCAGCAGCCTTTCAGCTAACTCCTATAATTCACCCCTCCACTTT. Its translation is CASSLSANSYNSPLHF. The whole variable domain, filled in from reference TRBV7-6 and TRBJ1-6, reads GAGVSQSPRYKVTKRGQDVALRCDPISGHVSLYWYRQALGQGPEFLTYFNYEAQQDKSGLPNDRFSAERPEGSISTLTIQRTEQRDSAMYRCASSLSANSYNSPLHFGNGTRLTVT.

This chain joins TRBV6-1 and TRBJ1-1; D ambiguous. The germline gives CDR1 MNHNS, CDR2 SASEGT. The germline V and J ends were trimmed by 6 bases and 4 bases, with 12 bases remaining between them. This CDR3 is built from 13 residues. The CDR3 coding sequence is TGTGCCAGCAGCTTCCGGTTAGGCACTGAAGCTTTCTTT. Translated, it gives CASSFRLGTEAFF.

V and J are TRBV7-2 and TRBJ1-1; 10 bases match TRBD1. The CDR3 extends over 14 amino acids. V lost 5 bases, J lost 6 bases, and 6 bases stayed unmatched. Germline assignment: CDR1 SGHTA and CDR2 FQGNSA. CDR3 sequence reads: CASSEDRGIAEAFF. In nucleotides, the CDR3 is TGTGCCAGCAGCGAGGACAGGGGGATCGCTGAAGCTTTCTTT.

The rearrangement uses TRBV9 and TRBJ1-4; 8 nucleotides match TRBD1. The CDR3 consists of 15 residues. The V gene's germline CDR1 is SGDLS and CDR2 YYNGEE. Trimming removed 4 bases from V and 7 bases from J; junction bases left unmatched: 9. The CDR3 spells CASSFRGQGGEKLFF. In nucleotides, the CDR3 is TGTGCCAGCAGCTTCCGTGGACAGGGAGGTGAAAAACTGTTTTTT. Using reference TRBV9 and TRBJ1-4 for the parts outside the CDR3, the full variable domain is DSGVTQTPKHLITATGQRVTLRCSPRSGDLSVYWYQQSLDQGLQFLIQYYNGEERAKGNILERFSAQQFPDLHSELNLSSLELGDSALYFCASSFRGQGGEKLFFGSGTQLSVL.

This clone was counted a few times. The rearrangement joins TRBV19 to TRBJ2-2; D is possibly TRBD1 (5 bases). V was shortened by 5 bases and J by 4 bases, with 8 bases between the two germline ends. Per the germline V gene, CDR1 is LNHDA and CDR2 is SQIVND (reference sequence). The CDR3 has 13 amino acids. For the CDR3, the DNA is TGTGCCAGTAGTTTCAGGGCCACCGGGGAGCTGTTTTTT. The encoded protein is CASSFRATGELFF.

In nucleotides, the CDR3 is TGTGCCAGCATTTCCCGTAGGACAATGATCTATGGCTACACCTTC. This codes for CASISRRTMIYGYTF. The chain is built from TRBV6-5 and TRBJ1-2, with a tentative D call TRBD1 (5 bases). Trimming left V 7 bases short and J 4 bases short, with 19 bases between. Germline assignment: CDR1 MNHEY and CDR2 SVGAGI. This CDR3 has 15 amino acids.

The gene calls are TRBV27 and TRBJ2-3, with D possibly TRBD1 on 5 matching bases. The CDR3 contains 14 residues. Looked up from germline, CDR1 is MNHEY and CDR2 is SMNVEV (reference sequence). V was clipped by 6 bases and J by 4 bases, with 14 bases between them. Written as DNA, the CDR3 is TGTGCCAGCAGCCGCTCCCTACAGGCAGATACGCAGTATTTT. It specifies CASSRSLQADTQYF.

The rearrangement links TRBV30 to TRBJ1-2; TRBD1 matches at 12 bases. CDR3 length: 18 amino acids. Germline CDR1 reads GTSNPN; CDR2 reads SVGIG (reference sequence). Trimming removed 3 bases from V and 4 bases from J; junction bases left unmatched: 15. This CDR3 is CAWRRRRGTGGGGYGYTF. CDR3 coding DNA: TGTGCCTGGAGGCGGAGGCGGGGGACAGGGGGCGGTGGCTATGGCTACACCTTC.

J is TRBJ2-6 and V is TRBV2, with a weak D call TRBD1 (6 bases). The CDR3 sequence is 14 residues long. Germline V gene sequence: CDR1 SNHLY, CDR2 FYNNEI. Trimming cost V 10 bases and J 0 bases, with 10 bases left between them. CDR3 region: CATRTDSGANVLTF. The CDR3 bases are TGTGCCACCAGGACAGACTCTGGGGCCAACGTCCTGACTTTC.

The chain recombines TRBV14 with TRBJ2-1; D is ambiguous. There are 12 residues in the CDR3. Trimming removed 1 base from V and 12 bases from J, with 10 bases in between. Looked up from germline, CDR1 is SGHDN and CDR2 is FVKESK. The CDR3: CASSQAPEVQFF. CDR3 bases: TGTGCCAGCAGCCAAGCCCCCGAGGTGCAGTTCTTC.

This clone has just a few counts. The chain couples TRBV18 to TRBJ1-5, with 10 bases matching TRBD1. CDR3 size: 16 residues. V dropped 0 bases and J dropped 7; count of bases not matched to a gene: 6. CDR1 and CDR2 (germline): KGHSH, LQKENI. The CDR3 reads CASSPPGTGVAQPQHF. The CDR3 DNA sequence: TGTGCCAGCTCACCACCAGGGACAGGGGTCGCACAGCCCCAGCATTTT.

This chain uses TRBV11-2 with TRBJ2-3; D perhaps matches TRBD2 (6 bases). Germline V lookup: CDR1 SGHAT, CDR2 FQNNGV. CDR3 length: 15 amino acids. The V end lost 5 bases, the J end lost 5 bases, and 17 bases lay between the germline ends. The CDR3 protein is CASSALGISGDTQYF. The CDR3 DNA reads TGTGCCAGCAGCGCCCTAGGGATTAGCGGAGATACGCAGTATTTT.

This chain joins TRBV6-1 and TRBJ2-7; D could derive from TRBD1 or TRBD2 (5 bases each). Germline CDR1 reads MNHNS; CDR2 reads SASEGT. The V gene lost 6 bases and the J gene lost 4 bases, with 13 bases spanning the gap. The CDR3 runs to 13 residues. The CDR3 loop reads CASSLGVRYEQYF. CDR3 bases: TGTGCCAGCAGCTTGGGGGTTCGTTACGAGCAGTACTTC.

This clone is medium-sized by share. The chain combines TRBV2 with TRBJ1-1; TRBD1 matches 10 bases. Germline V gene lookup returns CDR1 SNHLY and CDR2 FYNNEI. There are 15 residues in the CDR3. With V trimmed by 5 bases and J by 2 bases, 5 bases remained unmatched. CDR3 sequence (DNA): TGTGCCAGCAGTAGAAGGACAGGGGGAAACACTGAAGCTTTCTTT. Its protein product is CASSRRTGGNTEAFF.

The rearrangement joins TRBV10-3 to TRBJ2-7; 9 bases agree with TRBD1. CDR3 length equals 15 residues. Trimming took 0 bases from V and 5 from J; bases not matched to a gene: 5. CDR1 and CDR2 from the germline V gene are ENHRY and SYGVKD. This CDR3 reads CAISESSRDRDEQYF. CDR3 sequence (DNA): TGTGCCATCAGTGAGTCTTCTAGGGACAGGGACGAGCAGTACTTC.